This TCR beta chain was observed in a study of PD-1 blockade in mismatch repair-deficient tumors. Only in-frame clones appear in the TCRdb table, and some are missing; sequencing was by immunoSEQ multiplex PCR. The sample has approximately 60,000 clones; around 89% are singletons. Losses at the gene ends were 7 bases for V and 7 bases for J; bases not matched to a gene: 16. The CDR3 covers 15 residues. CDR1 MNHGY and CDR2 SVAAGI come from the germline V gene. This chain joins TRBV6-9 and TRBJ2-7, with 7 bases aligning to TRBD2. Sequenced here: peripheral blood, sampled 52 weeks after starting pembrolizumab. The TCR sequence derives from an adult with mismatch repair-deficient cancer. CDR3 protein: CASTRSGTNLLEQYF. As DNA, the CDR3 is TGTGCCAGCACCCGATCCGGGACTAATTTGTTGGAGCAGTACTTC.